This is a list of T cell receptor beta chains from one sample in a study of molecular identifiers for immune sequencing clone quantification. TCRdb re-called the PCR reads with MiXCR, one entry per CDR3 protein. The sample gives 6,500 to 9,000 distinct CDR3 sequences, around a third of which show up once; roughly 5% is in the top ten. Specimen: naive CD8+ T cells from blood, with Jurkat cell RNA spiked in. These receptors were taken from a human donor in good health. Some libraries in this study had Jurkat cell RNA spiked in. The CDR3 runs from the conserved cysteine through the conserved F or W. The order of the fields is V gene, J gene, D gene, CDR3 protein. A D gene is named only where the DNA matches it firmly.

V gene: TRBV14
J gene: TRBJ1-1
D gene: .
CDR3 protein: CASSQDRGGWEGTEAFF

V gene: TRBV7-8
J gene: TRBJ2-5
D gene: .
CDR3 protein: CASSLGPGQETQYF

V gene: TRBV7-9
J gene: TRBJ1-4
D gene: .
CDR3 protein: CASSPRTDQVGNEKLFF

V gene: TRBV7-2
J gene: TRBJ2-3
D gene: TRBD2
CDR3 protein: CASSFAGAGDTQYF

V gene: TRBV28
J gene: TRBJ2-7
D gene: .
CDR3 protein: CASTPNWDEQYF

V gene: TRBV20-1
J gene: TRBJ1-5
D gene: .
CDR3 protein: CSARDLGDSNQPQHF

V gene: TRBV24-1
J gene: TRBJ2-5
D gene: TRBD2
CDR3 protein: CATSESGLAGSQETQYF

V gene: TRBV6-6
J gene: TRBJ2-2
D gene: TRBD2
CDR3 protein: CASSYLAGGYGELFF

V gene: TRBV27
J gene: TRBJ1-5
D gene: .
CDR3 protein: CASSLSAGVDQPQHF

V gene: TRBV14
J gene: TRBJ1-2
D gene: .
CDR3 protein: CASSHFLAGDDYGYTF

V gene: TRBV4-1
J gene: TRBJ2-2
D gene: TRBD2
CDR3 protein: CASSQPGLAVPAGELFF

V gene: TRBV24-1
J gene: TRBJ2-2
D gene: .
CDR3 protein: CATSEPEHTGELFF

V gene: TRBV6-2/TRBV6-3
J gene: TRBJ1-1
D gene: .
CDR3 protein: CASSHRDPEAFF

V gene: TRBV9
J gene: TRBJ2-3
D gene: TRBD2
CDR3 protein: CASSVAVAGGTDTQYF

V gene: TRBV9
J gene: TRBJ2-5
D gene: TRBD2
CDR3 protein: CASSVYSGEETQYF

V gene: TRBV12-3/TRBV12-4
J gene: TRBJ1-1
D gene: .
CDR3 protein: CASSFLRDPRRDGGVF

V gene: TRBV7-9
J gene: TRBJ2-7
D gene: .
CDR3 protein: CASSLATAYEQYF

V gene: TRBV7-9
J gene: TRBJ1-4
D gene: TRBD1
CDR3 protein: CASSSNDRDGEKLFF

V gene: TRBV7-6
J gene: TRBJ2-3
D gene: TRBD2
CDR3 protein: CASSLGLAVRDTQYF

V gene: TRBV12-3/TRBV12-4
J gene: TRBJ2-5
D gene: TRBD2
CDR3 protein: CAIKKRAGVETQYF

V gene: TRBV2
J gene: TRBJ2-7
D gene: .
CDR3 protein: CASRAWTAGNSYEQYF

V gene: TRBV13
J gene: TRBJ2-7
D gene: .
CDR3 protein: CASSAAEEGQRYEQYF

V gene: TRBV13
J gene: TRBJ2-5
D gene: TRBD2
CDR3 protein: CASSLLAGEETQYF

V gene: TRBV20-1
J gene: TRBJ1-2
D gene: .
CDR3 protein: CSADGGKIGGYTF

V gene: TRBV7-9
J gene: TRBJ2-3
D gene: TRBD2
CDR3 protein: CASSSTPLAGGPTDTQYF

V gene: TRBV20-1
J gene: TRBJ2-7
D gene: .
CDR3 protein: CSAARKSPTYEQYF

V gene: TRBV6-5
J gene: TRBJ2-2
D gene: .
CDR3 protein: CASSYGSPYHAGELFF

V gene: TRBV28
J gene: TRBJ2-5
D gene: .
CDR3 protein: CASSFARGYQETQYF

V gene: TRBV5-6
J gene: TRBJ2-6
D gene: .
CDR3 protein: CASSLKGANVLTF

V gene: TRBV28
J gene: TRBJ2-4
D gene: .
CDR3 protein: CASSPFRGELNIQYF

V gene: TRBV20-1
J gene: TRBJ2-3
D gene: .
CDR3 protein: CSARDSPGEKVTDTQYF

V gene: TRBV28
J gene: TRBJ2-7
D gene: TRBD1
CDR3 protein: CASSLPTGELWSYEQYF

V gene: TRBV12-3/TRBV12-4
J gene: TRBJ2-5
D gene: .
CDR3 protein: CASSFREPQYF

V gene: TRBV14
J gene: TRBJ2-5
D gene: .
CDR3 protein: CASSQEVRGQETQYF